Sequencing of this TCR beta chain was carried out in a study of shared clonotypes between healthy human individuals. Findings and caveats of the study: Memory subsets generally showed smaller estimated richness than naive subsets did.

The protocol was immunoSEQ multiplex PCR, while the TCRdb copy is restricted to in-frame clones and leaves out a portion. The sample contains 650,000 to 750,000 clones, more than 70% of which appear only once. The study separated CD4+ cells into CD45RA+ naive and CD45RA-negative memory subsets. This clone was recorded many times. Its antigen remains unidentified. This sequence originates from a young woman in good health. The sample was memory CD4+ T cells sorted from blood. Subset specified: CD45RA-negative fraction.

As DNA, the CDR3 is TGTGCCACGGCAGGCCCCGGCACAGATACGCAGTATTTT. Residues: CATAGPGTDTQYF. The V call is TRBV25-1, the J call TRBJ2-3; D is unresolved. V lost 10 bases to trimming and J lost 1 base, with 12 bases between them. The CDR3 spans 13 residues. Germline V gene sequence: CDR1 MGHDK, CDR2 SYGVNS. The entire variable domain, with the rest obtained from reference TRBV25-1 and TRBJ2-3, is as follows: EADIYQTPRYLVIGTGKKITLECSQTMGHDKMYWYQQDPGMELHLIHYSYGVNSTEKGDLSSESTVSRIRTEHFPLTLESARPSHTSQYLCATAGPGTDTQYFGPGTRLTVL.